Reported below is one T cell receptor beta chain. Its antigen is not known. TCR beta CDR3 regions were amplified from RNA transcripts. The HTBI primer set was used in a first-round RT-PCR of the TCR CDR3. Via MiXCR, TCRdb re-called the multiplex PCR reads, giving one row per CDR3 protein. Of approximately 590,000 distinct CDR3 sequences listed, about a sixth are singletons. Recently diagnosed hyperthyroidism of less than 2 months' duration affected patients aged 18 to 65. The data are from a study of T cells in Graves' hyperthyroidism and ophthalmopathy. V lost 7 bases to trimming and J lost 2 bases; unmatched junction nucleotides: 8. The CDR3 is made up of 15 amino acids. Germline assignment: CDR1 MNHEY and CDR2 SMNVEV (reference sequence). Findings and caveats of the study: The majority of expanded thyroid clonotypes above 0.001 also appeared in blood.

The material sequenced was blood. The source is a woman between 25 and 40 years old with Graves' hyperthyroidism. The chain has TRBV27 and TRBJ2-3; 8 bases align to TRBD2. CDR3 residues: CASMGLAGTTDTQYF. The CDR3 DNA sequence: TGTGCCAGCATGGGATTAGCGGGAACCACAGATACGCAGTATTTT.